Here is one T cell receptor beta chain with its context. Its antigen is unidentified. This entry belongs to a study of blood T cells in healthy people across ages. Alongside a J-beta primer mix, a sample-barcoded 5' primer served in a second PCR lasting 7 to 11 cycles. A single record per CDR3 protein comes from TCRdb applying MiXCR to the 5' RACE reads. The sample holds about 930,000 distinct CDR3 sequences; almost 30% are singletons and the top ten take roughly 10%. The ends lost 3 bases at V and 3 bases at J; junction bases unmatched: 2. The CDR3 is 15 amino acids. Germline V gene sequence: CDR1 SGDLS, CDR2 YYNGEE. Each donor was a healthy Caucasian individual from Russia, aged about 6 to 100. General study points: Diversity estimated from one million T cells was considered an underestimate.

Another study also made use of these data, one on T cells of mothers and their children. That paper states: The donor cohort consisted of three healthy Caucasian mothers and their six children. Thymic selection, a shaping force on TCR recombination output, acts similarly in related and unrelated pairs.

The chain recombines TRBV9 with TRBJ2-1; TRBD2 matches at 11 bases. This TCR derives from a woman in her forties in good health. Input material: blood. The CDR3 region is CASSELAGDYNEQFF. The CDR3 nucleotides are TGTGCCAGCAGCGAACTAGCGGGGGACTACAATGAGCAGTTCTTC.